This T cell receptor beta chain was sequenced in a study of beta chain features in type 1 diabetes. Study conclusions and caveats: Diminished insertions and augmented deletions at VDJ junctions characterized type 1 diabetes patients. Using cDNA template may skew counts toward highly expressing activated cells.

This clone was observed a handful of times. Its specificity is not known. As every portion of the isolated RNA was reverse transcribed, the sequencing read expressed TCRB transcripts. Measured with immunoSEQ multiplex PCR; TCRdb has only the in-frame clones, and not every one. Among more than 300,000 clones listed, around 8% were seen once. In germline, CDR1 is SGHAT, CDR2 FQNNGV. V lost 3 bases and J lost 5, with 19 bases in between. There are 16 residues in the CDR3. The sequence was collected from a woman under 30 in good health. V and J are TRBV11-2 and TRBJ2-5, with a possible D match to TRBD1 (6 bases). Sample: central memory CD4+ T cells from blood. The CDR3 coding sequence is TGTGCCAGCAGCTTTAACATGCAGGGGCTTGGGGAGACCCAGTACTTC. Protein sequence: CASSFNMQGLGETQYF.